This T cell receptor beta chain was recovered during a study of blood T cells in healthy people across ages. Study results and caveats: Those diversity estimates obtained from one million T cells were thought to be underestimates.

The donors, all healthy, were Caucasians living in Russia, aged roughly 6 to 100. Regarding this clonotype: The antigen remains unidentified.

Germline V gene lookup returns CDR1 SEHNR and CDR2 FQNEAQ (reference sequence). This CDR3 has 15 amino acids. Trimming took 1 base from V and 2 from J, leaving 12 bases between them. Primed by a sample-barcoded 5' primer and a J-beta primer mix, a second PCR proceeded for 7 to 11 cycles. A single record per CDR3 protein comes from TCRdb applying MiXCR to the 5' RACE reads. The sample lists 1.5 million to 2 million distinct CDR3 sequences; about 39% were seen once. The source is a human donor in good health. The chain employs TRBV7-9 and TRBJ2-7, with unresolved D. Material: blood. The chain's CDR3 is CASSLGTTLTYEQYF. DNA of the CDR3: TGTGCCAGCAGCTTAGGTACGACTCTCACCTACGAGCAGTACTTC.